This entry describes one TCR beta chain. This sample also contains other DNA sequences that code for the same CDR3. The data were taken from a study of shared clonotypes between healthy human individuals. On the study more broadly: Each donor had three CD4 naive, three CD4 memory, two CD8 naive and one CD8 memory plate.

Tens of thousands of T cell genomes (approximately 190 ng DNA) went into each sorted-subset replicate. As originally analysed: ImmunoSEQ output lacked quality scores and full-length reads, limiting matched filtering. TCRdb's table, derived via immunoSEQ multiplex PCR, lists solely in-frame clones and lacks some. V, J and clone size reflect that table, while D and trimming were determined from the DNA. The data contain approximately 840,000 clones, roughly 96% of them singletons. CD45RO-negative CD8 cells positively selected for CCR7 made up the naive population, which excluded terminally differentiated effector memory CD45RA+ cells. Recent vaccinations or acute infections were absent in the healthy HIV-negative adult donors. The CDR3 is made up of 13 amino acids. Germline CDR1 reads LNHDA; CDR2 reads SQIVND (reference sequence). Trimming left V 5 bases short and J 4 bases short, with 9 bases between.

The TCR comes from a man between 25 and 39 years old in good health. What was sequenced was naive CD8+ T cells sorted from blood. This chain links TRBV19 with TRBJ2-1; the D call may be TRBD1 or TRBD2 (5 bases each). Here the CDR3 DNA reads TGTGCCAGTAGTCGGGACGGATACAATGAGCAGTTCTTC. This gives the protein CASSRDGYNEQFF.